This T cell receptor beta chain originates from a study of blood T cells in healthy people across ages. Peripheral blood from each donor was collected in a volume of 9.5 to 10 milliliters. Using a J-beta primer mix together with a sample-barcoded 5' primer, a second PCR was run for about 6 to 12 cycles. In TCRdb, the 5' RACE reads were re-called with MiXCR into one record per CDR3 protein. Seen here are over 600,000 distinct CDR3 sequences, about 45% observed once, and the top ten hold roughly 18%. This TCR derives from a man older than 75 in good health. The sequenced sample was blood.

The CDR3 here is CASSPTVSGNTIYF. DNA of the CDR3: TGTGCCAGCAGTCCCACGGTCAGCGGAAACACCATATATTTT. The V and J genes are TRBV3-1 and TRBJ1-3; D is ambiguous. The germline CDR1 and CDR2 sequences are LGHDT and YNNKEL (reference sequence). The CDR3 runs to 14 residues. Trimming removed 6 bases at V and 4 bases at J, with 13 bases between.